A single sample is the source of the 7 T cell receptor beta chains below, sequenced in a study of regulatory T cells in long-lasting Graves disease (dated by TCRdb to about 2021). The label giving this sample's time point can be read as: newly diagnosed GD, antithyroid drugs for less than 3 months. For both TCR sequencing and RNA sequencing, RNA was extracted from PBMCs in TRIzol. Receptor amplification or capture employed multiplex PCR. For sequencing, an Illumina HiSeq 4000 was employed. To build TCR beta libraries, CDR3 regions were amplified by Arm-PCR using iRepertoire HTBI primers. TCRdb redid the processing of the public reads, applying fastp at Q25 and MiXCR, and retained in-frame beta chains. Each entry merges the rows of one CDR3 protein and shows their most common DNA and genes. A total of about 300,000 distinct CDR3 sequences appear in this sample, 15% to 20% of them only once. The ten most abundant clones make up 38% of the sample.

The sample was peripheral blood mononuclear cells (PBMCs), taken at new diagnosis, from a patient treated with antithyroid drugs. The receptors originated from a female donor with Graves disease.

This chain links TRBV12-3 or TRBV12-4 with TRBJ2-7, with a tentative D call TRBD2 (5 bases). The V gene lost 1 base and the J gene lost 9 bases, with 13 bases spanning the gap. CDR3 size: 13 residues. Written as DNA, the CDR3 is TGTGCCAGCAGTTTAGGAGGGTATGGTCGGCAGTACTTC. Amino acid sequence: CASSLGGYGRQYF.

This clonotype showed up many times. V usage is TRBV2 and J usage is TRBJ1-1; D ambiguous. V lost 9 bases, J lost 5 bases, and 13 bases lay in between. This CDR3 is 12 amino acids long. Per the germline V gene, CDR1 is SNHLY and CDR2 is FYNNEI. The DNA for the CDR3 is TGTGCCAGTCAGTCGGGGTCGACTGAAGCTTTCTTT. Translation gives CASQSGSTEAFF.

In this sample, this clonotype turned up a few times. The J gene is TRBJ2-7, the V gene TRBV9; 9 bases map to TRBD2. From germline, CDR1 is SGDLS and CDR2 YYNGEE. The CDR3 runs 14 residues. With 0 bases clipped from V and 3 bases from J, the junction kept 1 base outside the gene matches. The CDR3 reads CASSVGSGSYEQYF. The DNA for the CDR3 is TGTGCCAGCAGCGTAGGTAGCGGGAGCTACGAGCAGTACTTC.

This clonotype showed up just a few times. The CDR3 coding sequence is TGTGCCAGCAGCTTAGCTCCCCAGGGCGGAAAGAGCTACGAGCAGTACTTC. Protein: CASSLAPQGGKSYEQYF. This rearrangement joins TRBV7-9 to TRBJ2-7; perhaps TRBD1 as D (5 bases). CDR1 and CDR2 (germline): SEHNR, FQNEAQ (reference sequence). V was trimmed by 0 bases and J by 3 bases, leaving 18 bases between them. The CDR3 contains 17 residues.

This clonotype was recorded many times. J is TRBJ2-7 and V is TRBV6-1, with unresolved D. The CDR3 has 15 amino acids. The V gene's germline CDR1 is MNHNS and CDR2 SASEGT. V gave up 2 bases and J gave up 3 bases, with 14 bases separating them. CDR3 residues: CASSEQRPAHYEQYF. CDR3 DNA: TGTGCCAGCAGTGAACAGAGACCGGCTCACTACGAGCAGTACTTC.

This clonotype was counted at least ten times. J is TRBJ1-1 and V is TRBV6-1, with 7 bases aligning to TRBD1. The CDR3 spans 15 residues. Losses at the gene ends were 6 bases for V and 1 base for J; bases not matched to a gene: 8. CDR1 and CDR2 from the germline V gene are MNHNS and SASEGT. The CDR3 protein is CASRRDRVWNTEAFF. The CDR3 DNA is TGTGCCAGCAGGCGAGACAGGGTTTGGAACACTGAAGCTTTCTTT.

This clonotype was recorded many times. The chain links TRBV5-1 to TRBJ2-7, with 11 nucleotides matching TRBD1. The germline V gene encodes CDR1 SGHRS and CDR2 YFSETQ. V gave up 4 bases and J gave up 1 base; unmatched junction bases: 10. The CDR3 has 17 residues. The CDR3 loop is CASSVGTGGFGSYEQYF. The CDR3 nucleotides read TGCGCCAGCAGCGTGGGGACAGGGGGTTTCGGTTCCTACGAGCAGTACTTC. Using reference TRBV5-1 and TRBJ2-7 for the parts outside the CDR3, the full variable domain is KAGVTQTPRYLIKTRGQQVTLSCSPISGHRSVSWYQQTPGQGLQFLFEYFSETQRNKGNFPGRFSGRQFSNSRSEMNVSTLELGDSALYLCASSVGTGGFGSYEQYFGPGTRLTVT.